This paragraph reports one T cell receptor (beta chain). Its antigen is unidentified. V was cut by 4 bases and J by 1 base, with 10 bases left in between. This CDR3 has 14 amino acids. Germline V CDR1 and CDR2: MNHEY, SVGAGI. The data derive from a study of shared clonotypes between healthy human individuals. Findings and caveats of the study: The study found roughly 5% of naive CD4 clonotypes shared across a few donors.

The table came from immunoSEQ multiplex PCR; TCRdb's copy has only in-frame clones and leaves some out. The sample consists of under 650,000 clones, 96% of them appearing once. This receptor was taken from a woman aged 25 to 39 in good health. The rearrangement joins TRBV6-5 to TRBJ1-1; maybe TRBD1 (5 bases). What was sequenced was naive CD4+ T cells sorted from blood. Regarding subset: CD45RA+ positively selected. In DNA form, the CDR3 reads TGTGCCAGCAGTTGGGACCGAGCGAACACTGAAGCTTTCTTT. Translation gives CASSWDRANTEAFF.